This T cell receptor (beta chain) stems from a study of Graves' ophthalmopathy and Graves' hyperthyroidism. Whole-study context: Samples of peripheral blood were obtained at initial diagnosis, prior to treatment of any kind.

The PBMCs originated from more than 8 ml of fresh peripheral blood. Study-level findings and limits: Blood samples also showed most expanded thyroid clonotypes exceeding 0.001 frequency.

About this clonotype: The antigen is undetermined.

The CDR3 contains 16 residues. The V gene's germline CDR1 is MNHNS and CDR2 SASEGT. V lost 7 bases and J lost 1, with 16 bases in between. Amplified material comprised TCR beta CDR3 regions derived from RNA transcripts. An initial RT-PCR round employing HTBI primers preceded a second-round multiplex PCR. TCRdb re-called the multiplex PCR reads with MiXCR, one entry per CDR3 protein. Here the sample spans under 350,000 distinct CDR3 sequences, about 17% being singletons. The receptor was isolated from an adult man with Graves' ophthalmopathy. This chain connects TRBV6-1 to TRBJ2-2; weak D call: TRBD1 (5 bases). Sequences were obtained from peripheral blood. CDR3 protein: CASKDDSLENTGELFF. CDR3 bases: TGTGCCAGCAAAGACGACAGCCTGGAGAACACCGGGGAGCTGTTTTTT.